This TCR beta chain derives from a study of response to subunit inactivated influenza vaccine. Study results and limitations: Authors proposed each seasonal influenza vaccination draws in few new T cells.

This clonotype was counted only a few times. Antigen: not known. From the RT-PCR reads, TCRdb called clonotypes with MiXCR, one entry per CDR3 protein. The sample holds about 300,000 distinct CDR3 sequences, 22% seen once. The starting material was PBMCs from blood, obtained less than 22 months after vaccination. This TCR came from a man aged 50-75 years who received an inactivated influenza vaccine.

The CDR3 is CASSHRDSTDTQYF. The CDR3 region has the DNA TGTGCCAGCAGTCACAGGGACAGCACAGATACGCAGTATTTT. This chain joins TRBV27 and TRBJ2-3; possible D gene TRBD1, 6 bases. The V gene's germline CDR1 is MNHEY and CDR2 SMNVEV (reference sequence). V shed 5 bases and J shed 0 bases, with 9 bases lying between them. The CDR3 contains 14 residues.